These T cell receptor beta chains were read from a single sample in a study of identifying expanded T cells in peripheral blood. Sequencing used immunoSEQ multiplex PCR; TCRdb keeps in-frame clones, though not all of them. The table includes over 65,000 clones, over 85% detected once. The specimen was blood. Receptors originate from a person aged 18 to 75 in good health. Both conserved end residues are part of each CDR3. D genes are given only for firm matches. The listing skips clone size in some rows; elsewhere it reads once, few, many or a size class.

len	j_gene	v_gene	d_gene	abundance	CDR3aa	CDR3nt
13	TRBJ2-7	TRBV5-1	NA	once	CASSSQGSYEQYF	TGCGCCAGCAGTTCCCAGGGATCCTACGAGCAGTACTTC
14	TRBJ2-5	TRBV18	TRBD2	NA	CASSRTRKQETQYF	TGTGCCAGCTCGCGGACTAGAAAACAAGAGACCCAGTACTTC
14	TRBJ2-2	TRBV25-1	NA	NA	CASPGGQNTGELFF	TGTGCCAGCCCTGGTGGACAGAACACCGGGGAGCTGTTTTTT
13	TRBJ1-2	TRBV30	TRBD1	NA	CAWGRGGVYGYTF	TGTGCCTGGGGGAGAGGGGGCGTCTATGGCTACACCTTC
13	TRBJ2-1	TRBV6-4	NA	NA	CASSVGLKGEQFF	TGTGCCAGCAGTGTCGGACTTAAGGGTGAGCAGTTCTTC
15	TRBJ1-2	TRBV6-5	NA	NA	CASSSTVGQLNGYTF	TGTGCCAGCAGTTCCACCGTAGGACAGTTGAACGGCTACACCTTC
13	TRBJ2-7	TRBV19	NA	NA	CASSQSHSYEQYF	TGTGCCAGTAGTCAAAGCCATTCCTACGAGCAGTACTTC
13	TRBJ2-5	TRBV7-9	TRBD2	NA	CASSRDYTETQYF	TGTGCCAGCAGCCGGGACTACACGGAGACCCAGTACTTC
13	TRBJ1-2	TRBV21-1	NA	once	CASSQTAVYGYTF	TGTGCCAGCAGCCAGACAGCAGTCTATGGCTACACCTTC
16	TRBJ1-3	TRBV5-1	TRBD1	NA	CASSFLGQGPDGTIYF	TGCGCCAGCAGCTTTTTGGGACAGGGGCCGGATGGCACCATATATTTT
14	TRBJ1-6	TRBV6-5	NA	NA	CASSYGSDNSPLHF	TGTGCCAGCAGTTACGGGTCCGATAATTCACCCCTCCACTTT
14	TRBJ2-5	TRBV7-7	NA	NA	CASSRDWTGETQYF	TGTGCCAGCAGCCGGGACTGGACGGGGGAGACCCAGTACTTC
16	TRBJ2-3	TRBV18	NA	NA	CASSPPRGAGTDTQYF	TGTGCCAGCTCACCACCAAGGGGCGCAGGCACAGATACGCAGTATTTT
13	TRBJ1-1	TRBV2	NA	NA	CASSDPARTEAFF	TGTGCCAGCAGTGACCCCGCAAGGACTGAAGCTTTCTTT
12	TRBJ1-3	TRBV19	NA	NA	CASMASGNTIYF	TGTGCCAGTATGGCATCTGGAAACACCATATATTTT
16	TRBJ2-1	TRBV7-8	TRBD1	NA	CASSLPGTGPIREQFF	TGTGCCAGCAGCTTACCCGGGACAGGGCCTATCCGCGAGCAGTTCTTC
12	TRBJ1-1	TRBV19	TRBD1	NA	CASAGTEAEAFF	TGTGCCAGTGCCGGGACAGAAGCTGAAGCTTTCTTT